Only a few counts were recorded for the clone carrying this TCR beta chain. The antigen is unknown. These data come from a study of beta chain features in type 1 diabetes. The authors sorted CD4+ naive, central memory, regulatory and stem cell-like memory cells via CD45RO/CCR7/CD25/CD127/CD95/CD27. Sequenced material consisted of expressed TCRB transcripts (all of the isolated RNA was reverse transcribed). Method: immunoSEQ multiplex PCR; TCRdb's copy keeps in-frame clones and lacks some. The table has 250,000 to 400,000 clones, about 14% seen once. Findings and limits, study-wide: TCRB CDR3s were moderately but significantly shorter in Type 1 diabetes patients in all four CD4+ subsets. PCR could preferentially amplify shorter templates, alike in patients and controls. There was no resolution here of whether HLA type influences TCRB rearrangement.

The CDR3 has 15 residues. The germline CDR1 and CDR2 sequences are SEHNR and FQNEAQ (reference sequence). Trimming left V 1 base short and J 7 bases short, with 11 bases between. The receptor's source is a man aged 25-45 years in good health. This chain joins TRBV7-9 and TRBJ1-6; D might be TRBD1 (5 bases). The source material was central memory CD4+ T cells from blood. This chain's CDR3 is CASSLGEGRNSPLHF. CDR3 sequence (DNA): TGTGCCAGCAGCTTAGGGGAGGGGAGGAATTCACCCCTCCACTTT. The full variable domain, with the rest looked up from reference TRBV7-9 and TRBJ1-6, is DTGVSQNPRHKITKRGQNVTFRCDPISEHNRLYWYRQTLGQGPEFLTYFQNEAQLEKSRLLSDRFSAERPKGSFSTLEIQRTEQGDSAMYLCASSLGEGRNSPLHFGNGTRLTVT.